This T cell receptor beta chain emerged from a study of shared clonotypes between healthy human individuals. Execution of the assay was at deep level. Only in-frame clones appear in the TCRdb table, and some are missing; sequencing was by immunoSEQ multiplex PCR. This sample has under 1,100,000 clones, with 78% found just once. Study-wide findings and caveats: Estimated richness was generally greater in naive than memory subsets. The four-donor shared clonotypes exceeded non-shared clonotypes in generation probability, with non-shared ones scoring lower.

Note on this clone: Its antigen remains unknown.

This sequence was found in a man aged 18 to 29 in good health. Some clones in this sample may be carry-over from other donors' samples. Input material: memory CD4+ T cells from PBMCs. Indicated subset: CD45RA-negative fraction.

CDR3 protein: CASSPLAGGYEQFF. CDR3 bases: TGTGCCAGCAGCCCACTAGCGGGAGGATATGAGCAGTTCTTC. J is TRBJ2-1 and V is TRBV11-1; 12 positions match TRBD2. The CDR3 sequence is 14 residues long. Germline V lookup: CDR1 SGHAT, CDR2 FQDESV (reference sequence). After removal of 5 bases from V and 8 bases from J, the junction contained 4 bases not matched to a gene.